This is a list of T cell receptor beta chains from one sample in a study of beta chain features in type 1 diabetes. The method was immunoSEQ multiplex PCR; TCRdb's version includes in-frame clones alone and lacks a portion of them. The sample has roughly 140,000 clones; approximately 10% are singletons. Sequenced sample: central memory CD4+ T cells from blood. The receptor source for this set is a man younger than 45 with type 1 diabetes. CDR3s leave out the opening cysteine and the closing phenylalanine or tryptophan. Rows may omit the clone size; those that give it use once, few, many or a size class.

v_call,clone_size,cdr3_aa
TRBV2,few,ASSDVSVGELF
TRBV30,few,AWSVGGSRQGNTIY
TRBV5-1,NA,ASSLGAVDSESYEQY
TRBV30,few,AWSVNVGLQPQH
TRBV4-2,few,ASSQNKQGGSYEQY
TRBV5-1,NA,ASSPRDRQHGYT
TRBV27,NA,ASSPRNTGELF
TRBV19,NA,ASSNYPGTDYGYT
TRBV11-2,NA,ASSLGLASDTQY
TRBV12-5,NA,ASGLVPDGRALGTDTQY
TRBV6-6,few,ASSLSAGLYEQY
TRBV30,NA,AWKEGPQTDTQY
TRBV7-9,NA,ASSLNRDSGANVLT
TRBV2,few,ASRIIADEQF
TRBV7-3,few,ASSLATSTGELF
TRBV7-3,few,ASSLTSGGTDTQY
TRBV5-6,NA,ASSADRGKQY
TRBV30,few,AWSAGTTDSTDTQY
TRBV9,NA,ASSVSAGQTYEQY
TRBV4-3,NA,ASSHGLAANEQF
TRBV6-1,NA,ASSEPLDGSTDNEQF
TRBV14,few,ASSQGPGPYEQY
TRBV28,NA,ASSPIGQGRTYEQY
TRBV7-2,NA,ASSGFNQPQH
TRBV28,NA,ASMLGGGGETQY
TRBV18,NA,ASSPPLAGGPGANVLT
TRBV7-6,few,ASSPNRGYEQY
TRBV5-6,few,ASSRDNANTEAF
TRBV7-8,NA,ASSGLYADLWEQF
TRBV9,NA,ASSQAGGIFTDTQY
TRBV29-1,few,SIAKIQGGSYEQY
TRBV4-3,NA,ASSQVGVGGRDGELF
TRBV9,few,ASSRSQGRVDTEAF
TRBV5-1,NA,ASSSRSGVYETQY
TRBV18,NA,ASSPQGFGTENTEAF
TRBV28,few,ASSPAGRHNNEQF
TRBV28,NA,ASSFGPRGGTDTQY
TRBV30,few,AWSVQGRDEKLF
TRBV7-9,NA,ASSLRGQPGELF
TRBV28,few,ASSSGLAGGPVADTQY
TRBV28,NA,ASSLGGRETQY
TRBV7-9,few,ASSFTGQGRGQY
TRBV5-4,few,ASSQDRGTGFVSGYT
TRBV2,NA,ASRRTWGDQPQH
TRBV7-8,few,ASSFVPSTDTQY